A selection of T cell receptor beta chains follows, all from one sample in a study of cytomegalovirus exposure and HLA in healthy donors. TCRdb's table, derived via immunoSEQ multiplex PCR, lists solely in-frame clones and lacks some. The repertoire holds some 110,000 clones, with 73% as singletons. Material for sequencing was PBMCs. The receptors here all came from a woman aged 25 to 39 in good health and CMV-seronegative. CDR3s include the opening cysteine and the closing phenylalanine or tryptophan. Each record gives: CDR3 protein, CDR3 DNA, V gene, D gene, clone size, J gene. A D gene is named only where the DNA matches it firmly. Clone size is given for some rows only: seen once, a few or many times, or a class if the clone is expanded.

CASTQMGPGRGNTGELFF | TGTGCCAGCACCCAAATGGGGCCGGGGAGGGGTAACACCGGGGAGCTGTTTTTT | TRBV4-2 | TRBD2 | - | TRBJ2-2
CASSFIQGPRNGYTF | TGTGCCAGCAGTTTTATACAGGGGCCGAGGAATGGCTACACCTTC | TRBV27 | TRBD1 | - | TRBJ1-2
CASSLAAGVETQYF | TGCGCCAGCAGCTTGGCCGCAGGGGTGGAGACCCAGTACTTC | TRBV5-1 | - | - | TRBJ2-5
CASSRRGAGQETQYF | TGTGCCAGCAGCCGCCGAGGGGCGGGGCAAGAGACCCAGTACTTC | TRBV7-9 | - | - | TRBJ2-5
CASSTLLSGNSYNEQFF | TGTGCCAGTAGTACCCTTCTAAGCGGGAACTCCTACAATGAGCAGTTCTTC | TRBV19 | TRBD2 | once | TRBJ2-1
CASRGAYNEKLFF | TGTGCCAGCAGGGGCGCTTACAATGAAAAACTGTTTTTT | TRBV6-1 | - | - | TRBJ1-4
CASSFAVPRNTIYF | TGTGCCAGCAGCTTCGCGGTCCCCCGAAACACCATATATTTT | TRBV7-2 | - | - | TRBJ1-3
CASSLFGPEDTEAFF | TGCGCCAGCAGCCTTTTTGGCCCGGAGGACACTGAAGCTTTCTTT | TRBV5-1 | - | - | TRBJ1-1
CASSFLSSSLYEQYF | TGTGCCAGCAGCTTTCTTAGCTCCAGTCTTTACGAGCAGTACTTC | TRBV7-9 | - | - | TRBJ2-7
CASSLRPGPGSYEQYF | TGTGCCAGCAGCTTACGCCCAGGGCCAGGCTCCTACGAGCAGTACTTC | TRBV7-2 | - | - | TRBJ2-7
CASSEVWDSPLHF | TGCGCCAGCTCGGAGGTCTGGGATTCACCCCTCCACTTT | TRBV10-1 | - | - | TRBJ1-6
CAWSPGTGTYEQYF | TGTGCCTGGAGTCCCGGGACAGGAACATACGAGCAGTACTTC | TRBV30 | TRBD1 | - | TRBJ2-7
CASSLAGTSGGTQYF | TGCGCCAGCAGCTTGGCCGGGACTAGCGGGGGGACCCAGTACTTC | TRBV5-1 | TRBD2 | - | TRBJ2-5
CASSSTGNDEQYF | TGCGCCAGCAGCTCCACAGGGAACGACGAGCAGTACTTC | TRBV5-1 | - | - | TRBJ2-7
CASTLAGGLNEQFF | TGTGCCAGCACCCTGGCAGGGGGATTGAATGAGCAGTTCTTC | TRBV7-6 | TRBD1 | - | TRBJ2-1
CSVDEDVTEAFF | TGCAGCGTTGATGAGGATGTAACTGAAGCTTTCTTT | TRBV29-1 | - | - | TRBJ1-1
CASSFRSGQGNPYEQYF | TGTGCCAGCAGTTTTCGTTCCGGACAGGGGAATCCGTACGAGCAGTACTTC | TRBV27 | TRBD1 | - | TRBJ2-7
CASSLEASGYEQYF | TGCGCCAGCAGCTTGGAAGCTTCGGGCTACGAGCAGTACTTC | TRBV5-1 | - | - | TRBJ2-7
CSSSLVASKAFF | TGTTCCAGCAGCTTAGTCGCCAGTAAGGCTTTCTTT | TRBV7-9 | - | - | TRBJ1-1
CASSSIGQGLNTIYF | TGTGCCAGCAGCTCAATCGGACAGGGGCTGAACACCATATATTTT | TRBV7-2 | TRBD1 | - | TRBJ1-3
CASSAKQWETQYF | TGTGCCAGTAGTGCAAAACAGTGGGAGACCCAGTACTTC | TRBV19 | - | - | TRBJ2-5
CASSTGLAGAFYEQYF | TGTGCCAGCAGCACTGGACTAGCGGGTGCTTTCTACGAGCAGTACTTC | TRBV7-2 | TRBD2 | few | TRBJ2-7
CASSPLGGEGETQYF | TGTGCCAGCTCACCTTTGGGTGGCGAGGGAGAGACCCAGTACTTC | TRBV18 | - | few | TRBJ2-5
CATPRGYNTEAFF | TGTGCCACCCCGAGGGGGTACAACACTGAAGCTTTCTTT | TRBV6-1 | - | - | TRBJ1-1
CASSQDPGNTGELFF | TGCGCCAGCAGCCAAGATCCGGGGAACACCGGGGAGCTGTTTTTT | TRBV4-3 | - | - | TRBJ2-2
CASSFALVQANSPLHF | TGTGCCAGTAGTTTTGCCCTGGTACAGGCCAATTCACCCCTCCACTTT | TRBV19 | - | once | TRBJ1-6
CASSTNGQASGEAFF | TGTGCCAGCTCAACCAATGGACAGGCGTCCGGTGAAGCTTTCTTT | TRBV18 | TRBD1 | - | TRBJ1-1
CASSVGLSQETQYF | TGTGCCAGCAGCGTGGGACTGAGCCAAGAGACCCAGTACTTC | TRBV7-9 | - | - | TRBJ2-5